This TCR beta chain was sequenced in a study of CD8 T cells in Susac syndrome. After extraction with the RNeasy kit, roughly 0.45 to 1 ug of the RNA was reverse transcribed using random hexamers. One entry per CDR3 protein, called by TCRdb with MiXCR from the immunoSEQ multiplex PCR reads. This table holds 240,000 or so distinct CDR3 sequences, almost 97% found once. Germline trimming cut 4 bases from V and 5 bases from J; bases unmatched to any gene: 9. Per the germline V gene, CDR1 is KGHSH and CDR2 is LQKENI. This CDR3 is built from 15 residues. V is TRBV18 and J is TRBJ2-5; TRBD1 aligns across 8 bases. Material: CD4+ T cells from PBMCs. The origin of this receptor is a human donor with Susac syndrome. This chain's CDR3 is CASSRSDRVYETQYF. The CDR3 DNA sequence: TGTGCCAGCTCACGATCGGACAGGGTGTATGAGACCCAGTACTTC.